This entry concerns a single T cell receptor beta chain. Individuals drawn from approximately 26 US areas were roughly 18 to 89 years old. The data were taken from a study of blood T cell repertoires in COVID-19. Looking at the study overall: T cells, B-cell-depleted T cells, or PBMCs supplied cDNA or gDNA.

Libraries were prepared by immunoSEQ multiplex PCR; TCRdb keeps only in-frame clonotypes and omits some of them. The data hold roughly 430,000 clones, with 88% observed a single time. Germline V CDR1 and CDR2: LNHNV, YYDKDF (reference sequence). The germline V and J ends were trimmed by 1 base and 0 bases, with 19 bases remaining between them. CDR3 length: 19 amino acids. The source material was PBMCs or T cells enriched from blood (not recorded which). The genes are TRBV15 and TRBJ1-5; D is unclear. This TCR came from a woman aged 18-29 years who had been exposed to COVID-19. For the CDR3, the DNA is TGTGCCACCAGCAGAGTAGTGGGCAGATCCTTTTATAGCAATCAGCCCCAGCATTTT. This codes for CATSRVVGRSFYSNQPQHF.